This TCR beta chain was documented in a study of metastatic and nonmetastatic thyroid tumors. General study results and limits: According to reports, the diversity of TCR beta was significantly higher in malignant thyroid tumors than in benign nodules, and this held in both blood and tumor samples.

The CDR3 length is 15 residues. With 2 bases clipped from V and 5 bases from J, the junction kept 6 bases outside the gene matches. Per germline, CDR1 MNHEY and CDR2 SMNVEV (reference sequence). This clone came up a few times. Its antigen is unidentified. Per the study methods: The authors used CDR3 differences across clinicopathological groups to build a distant-metastasis classifier for papillary thyroid cancer. TCRdb re-called clones via MiXCR from the PCR reads. For this entry, the V and J calls and clone size follow TCRdb and not the study's own pipeline. The profile shows approximately 15,000 clones, roughly 36% of them singletons. Each patient came to thyroid surgery without any prior treatment (of any kind).

The receptor was isolated from a male donor with papillary thyroid cancer or a benign thyroid nodule (not recorded which). Some clones in this sample may be carry-over from other donors' samples. The chain joins TRBV27 to TRBJ2-7, with 10 bases matching TRBD2. Sequencing was performed on tumor tissue. CDR3 nucleotide sequence: TGTGCCAGCAGTTTAATGTCTAGCGGGAGCCACGAGCAGTACTTC. This sequence encodes CASSLMSSGSHEQYF.